The 22 T cell receptor beta chains presented below share a single source sample, sequenced in a study of blood T cell repertoires in COVID-19. TCRdb's table, derived via immunoSEQ multiplex PCR, lists solely in-frame clones and lacks some. The sample includes about 500,000 clones, around 90% of them seen just once. The specimen was PBMCs or T cells enriched from blood (not recorded which). The receptors were sampled from a young woman who had recovered from COVID-19.

The CDR3 DNA sequence: TGTGCCAGCAGTTTATACAGGGCCAATGAGCAGTTCTTC. Encoded protein: CASSLYRANEQFF. This chain connects TRBV28 to TRBJ2-1; the D gene is possibly TRBD1 (6 bases). Germline V gene lookup returns CDR1 MDHEN and CDR2 SYDVKM. This CDR3 spans 13 amino acids. Between the trimmed V and J ends, which lost 1 base and 6 bases, there was a span of 7 bases.

The chain links TRBV3-1 (or the pseudogene TRBV3-2) to TRBJ2-7; D ambiguous. V lost 2 bases, J lost 0 bases, and 8 bases lay in between. There are 14 residues in the CDR3. Germline V CDR1 and CDR2: LGHDT, YNNKEL (reference sequence). DNA of the CDR3: TGTGCCAGCAGCCAAACCGTGAGCTCCTACGAGCAGTACTTC. Translating it yields CASSQTVSSYEQYF.

The J gene is TRBJ2-5, the V gene TRBV2, with 9 bases aligning to TRBD1. The V and J ends lost 4 bases and 5 bases, in that order; junction bases with no gene match: 14. The V gene's germline CDR1 is SNHLY and CDR2 FYNNEI. The CDR3 spans 17 residues. The CDR3 nucleotides are TGTGCCAGCAGTGCACCTGGACAGGGGAACCGTAGGGAGACCCAGTACTTC. Protein sequence: CASSAPGQGNRRETQYF.

The sample holds one count of this clone. The V call is TRBV7-9, the J call TRBJ1-2; 9 positions match TRBD1. V trimming: 4 bases; J trimming: 4 bases; junction bases outside the gene matches: 4. Germline assignment: CDR1 SEHNR and CDR2 FQNEAQ (reference sequence). The CDR3 is 14 residues long. CDR3 bases: TGTGCCAGCAGCTCGACAGGGGGAGCCTATGGCTACACCTTC. Its translation is CASSSTGGAYGYTF.

The chain couples TRBV15 to TRBJ2-1, with 8 bases matching TRBD1. CDR3 size: 20 residues. V shed 0 bases, J shed 4 bases, and the junction held 17 bases outside the gene matches. Germline V lookup: CDR1 LNHNV, CDR2 YYDKDF (reference sequence). The CDR3 DNA sequence: TGTGCCACCAGCAGAGAGGGACAGGCTTCCGGACAGAAACAATACAATGAGCAGTTCTTC. Protein product: CATSREGQASGQKQYNEQFF.

The chain has TRBV27 and TRBJ2-7; D ambiguous. CDR3 length equals 13 residues. Germline CDR1 and CDR2: MNHEY and SMNVEV (reference sequence). Trimming pared 4 bases from V and 6 bases from J, leaving 13 bases between. CDR3 in amino acids: CASSSSEHGEQYF. The CDR3 DNA sequence: TGTGCCAGCAGTTCTTCCGAGCATGGCGAGCAGTACTTC.

This clone has only one observation. The V call is TRBV30, the J call TRBJ1-2; 11 nucleotides line up with TRBD1. V was clipped by 8 bases and J by 5 bases; unmatched bases: 16. Germline CDR1 and CDR2: GTSNPN and SVGIG (reference sequence). This CDR3 is 16 amino acids long. The CDR3 DNA reads as TGTGCCCGGGCGACCGGACAGGGGGCCGTTAGATATGGCTACACCTTC. This sequence encodes CARATGQGAVRYGYTF. The entire variable domain, with the rest obtained from reference TRBV30 and TRBJ1-2, is as follows: SQTIHQWPATLVQPVGSPLSLECTVEGTSNPNLYWYRQAAGRGLQLLFYSVGIGQISSEVPQNLSASRPQDRQFILSSKKLLLSDSGFYLCARATGQGAVRYGYTFGSGTRLTVV.

This chain uses TRBV2 with TRBJ2-2; a weak D match, TRBD1 (5 bases). Germline-derived CDR1 and CDR2 are SNHLY and FYNNEI. The length of the CDR3 is 15 residues. Trimming removed 2 bases from V and 4 bases from J, with 11 bases in between. The DNA of the CDR3 is TGTGCCAGCAGTGAAAGAGGAAGGGGCACCGGGGAGCTGTTTTTT. This sequence encodes CASSERGRGTGELFF.

The V gene is TRBV7-9, the J gene TRBJ1-2; tentatively, D is TRBD1 (5 bases). V shed 5 bases and J shed 0 bases, with 16 bases lying between them. The germline V gene encodes CDR1 SEHNR and CDR2 FQNEAQ (reference sequence). This CDR3 comprises 16 residues. The CDR3, as DNA: TGTGCCAGCAGCCCGGGGGGGGGACCTTCTAACTATGGCTACACCTTC. This sequence encodes CASSPGGGPSNYGYTF. The entire variable domain, with the rest obtained from reference TRBV7-9 and TRBJ1-2, is as follows: DTGVSQNPRHKITKRGQNVTFRCDPISEHNRLYWYRQTLGQGPEFLTYFQNEAQLEKSRLLSDRFSAERPKGSFSTLEIQRTEQGDSAMYLCASSPGGGPSNYGYTFGSGTRLTVV.

The chain uses TRBV6-5 and TRBJ1-2, with 8 nucleotides matching TRBD1. The CDR3 spans 14 residues. With V trimmed by 4 bases and J by 7 bases, 8 bases remained unmatched. Germline CDR1 and CDR2: MNHEY and SVGAGI. CDR3: CASSSGQGAAGYTF. The CDR3, as DNA: TGTGCCAGCAGTTCGGGGCAGGGGGCTGCTGGCTACACCTTC.

The chain uses TRBV6-6 and TRBJ2-2; 13 bases are shared with TRBD2. The CDR3 is 16 amino acids. The V gene end was trimmed by 5 bases and the J gene end by 5 bases; junction bases not matched to a gene: 5. Germline values: CDR1 MNHNY, CDR2 SVGAGI (reference sequence). For the CDR3, the DNA is TGTGCCAGCAGTCCCTGGACTAGCGGGGGAACCGGGGAGCTGTTTTTT. It specifies CASSPWTSGGTGELFF.

This clone was recorded once. This chain links TRBV19 with TRBJ1-2; 7 bases line up with TRBD1. Germline CDR1 LNHDA, CDR2 SQIVND (reference sequence). This CDR3 is 11 amino acids long. The DNA for the CDR3 is TGTGCGACAGGGCTTGGCTATGGCTACACCTTC. It is translated as CATGLGYGYTF.

J is TRBJ1-1 and V is TRBV7-2; 8 bases map to TRBD1. V was pared by 1 base and J by 6 bases, with 10 bases of the junction left unmatched. Per germline, CDR1 SGHTA and CDR2 FQGNSA. The CDR3 length is 16 residues. CDR3 nucleotides: TGTGCCAGCAGCTTAGACCAGACAGGGGTGAATGCTGAAGCTTTCTTT. It is translated as CASSLDQTGVNAEAFF.

The V call is TRBV15, the J call TRBJ1-4; no definite D call. The germline V gene encodes CDR1 LNHNV and CDR2 YYDKDF (reference sequence). The CDR3 totals 14 residues. Deletions cut 0 bases from V and 7 bases from J, with 9 bases between. The CDR3 here is CATSRDSEGEKLFF. The CDR3 DNA is TGTGCCACCAGCAGAGATTCAGAGGGTGAAAAACTGTTTTTT.

In its sample, this clone was seen a few times. V is TRBV7-6 and J is TRBJ2-5, with 8 bases fitting TRBD2. V gave up 4 bases and J gave up 0 bases; unmatched junction bases: 4. CDR1 is SGHVS, CDR2 FNYEAQ, per germline. There are 15 residues in the CDR3. The CDR3 spells CASSSASGYQETQYF. For the CDR3, the DNA is TGTGCCAGCAGCTCCGCTAGCGGGTACCAAGAGACCCAGTACTTC.

The chain recombines TRBV19 with TRBJ2-7, with 11 bases identical to TRBD1. CDR1 and CDR2 from the germline V gene are LNHDA and SQIVND (reference sequence). With V trimmed by 6 bases and J by 4 bases, 5 bases remained unmatched. This CDR3 has 14 amino acids. The CDR3 protein is CASSWTGGIYEQYF. CDR3 in DNA: TGTGCCAGTAGCTGGACAGGGGGCATATACGAGCAGTACTTC.

This clone occurred many times. This chain uses TRBV28 with TRBJ1-5; D uncertain. The CDR3 runs to 17 residues. V lost 6 bases, J lost 3 bases, and 21 bases lay in between. Germline loops: CDR1 MDHEN, CDR2 SYDVKM. In DNA, the CDR3 is TGTGCCAGCAGCCAAACCATTCTACAGAAGCTCAATCAGCCCCAGCATTTT. It codes for CASSQTILQKLNQPQHF.

A note on this clone: Other nucleotide sequences from this sample produce the same CDR3. This sequence joins TRBV5-4 and TRBJ2-1, with 7 bases identical to TRBD2. CDR3 length: 15 amino acids. The germline gives CDR1 SGHNT, CDR2 YYREEE (reference sequence). V gave up 0 bases and J gave up 3 bases; unmatched junction bases: 3. Here the CDR3 DNA reads TGTGCCAGCAGCTTGGGGGGGGGAGGCTACAATGAGCAGTTCTTC. The encoded protein is CASSLGGGGYNEQFF.

The chain joins TRBV3-1 (or the pseudogene TRBV3-2) to TRBJ1-3, with 11 bases matching TRBD1. Germline CDR1 LGHDT, CDR2 YNNKEL (reference sequence). This CDR3 is built from 17 residues. Trimming at V came to 0 bases and at J to 5 bases, leaving 6 bases not matched to a gene. The CDR3 bases are TGTGCCAGCAGCCAAGATTCTGGACAGGGGGCAAGAAACACCATATATTTT. It yields the protein CASSQDSGQGARNTIYF.

The V call is TRBV7-7, the J call TRBJ2-5, with 12 bases matching TRBD2. CDR3 size: 17 residues. In germline, CDR1 is SSHAT, CDR2 FNYEAQ (reference sequence). V lost 1 base to trimming and J lost 1 base; unmatched junction nucleotides: 4. CDR3 residues: CASSLGTSGEFQETQYF. The CDR3 bases are TGTGCCAGCAGCTTAGGGACTAGCGGGGAGTTCCAAGAGACCCAGTACTTC.

A few counts support this clone. The chain combines TRBV28 with TRBJ1-1; D gene unclear. Per germline, CDR1 MDHEN and CDR2 SYDVKM. V shed 11 bases and J shed 0 bases, with 10 bases lying between them. The CDR3 is made up of 12 amino acids. CDR3 in amino acids: CASHQMNTEAFF. CDR3 DNA: TGTGCCTCCCATCAAATGAACACTGAAGCTTTCTTT.

This clone was observed a single time. The chain couples TRBV2 to TRBJ1-2; D is unresolved. The V gene lost 3 bases and the J gene lost 0 bases, with 8 bases spanning the gap. CDR3 length: 14 amino acids. Germline loops: CDR1 SNHLY, CDR2 FYNNEI. CDR3 in DNA: TGTGCCAGCAGTGAGGGCAGCACTAACTATGGCTACACCTTC. The encoded protein is CASSEGSTNYGYTF. Full variable domain (remainder filled in from reference TRBV2 and TRBJ1-2): EPEVTQTPSHQVTQMGQEVILRCVPISNHLYFYWYRQILGQKVEFLVSFYNNEISEKSEIFDDQFSVERPDGSNFTLKIRSTKLEDSAMYFCASSEGSTNYGYTFGSGTRLTVV.